This is a list of T cell receptor beta chains from one sample in a study of shared clonotypes between healthy human individuals. Data came from immunoSEQ multiplex PCR; TCRdb stores just in-frame clones and leaves some out. The sample lists 2,500,000 or so clones, about 90% occurring once. Sequenced: naive CD4+ T cells from PBMCs. These receptors all come from a man aged 18-30 years in good health. Some clones in this sample may be carry-over from other donors' samples. Each CDR3 is given with its conserved first and last residue. Fields, in order: J gene, V gene, D gene, clone size, CDR3 DNA, CDR3 protein. The D gene is left open where the match is weak. Expanded clones are given a class, and other clones once, few, many or no size at all.

j_gene: TRBJ1-2; v_gene: TRBV5-6; d_gene: -; abundance: -; CDR3nt: TGTGCCAGCAGCTCGGAGACCCTCGGAGGTGGCTACACCTTC; CDR3aa: CASSSETLGGGYTF
j_gene: TRBJ2-7; v_gene: TRBV14; d_gene: -; abundance: -; CDR3nt: TGTGCCAGCAGCCAAGGGGGCGGATCCTACGAGCAGTACTTC; CDR3aa: CASSQGGGSYEQYF
j_gene: TRBJ1-1; v_gene: TRBV7-9; d_gene: -; abundance: -; CDR3nt: TGTGCCAGCAGCTCCCAAGCAGGAACAGTGACCGGGGCTTTCTTT; CDR3aa: CASSSQAGTVTGAFF
j_gene: TRBJ1-1; v_gene: TRBV7-9; d_gene: -; abundance: -; CDR3nt: TGTGCCAGCGGGATGAGTCGGAACACTGAAGCTTTCTTT; CDR3aa: CASGMSRNTEAFF
j_gene: TRBJ2-7; v_gene: TRBV5-1; d_gene: TRBD2; abundance: -; CDR3nt: TGCGCCAGCAGCTTGGCTAGCGGAGGAGGGTCCGAGCAGTACTTC; CDR3aa: CASSLASGGGSEQYF
j_gene: TRBJ1-6; v_gene: TRBV28; d_gene: -; abundance: -; CDR3nt: TGTGCCAGCTTAGCCCCGCGTAGTGGCGTGGGGCCTAATTCACCCCTCCACTTT; CDR3aa: CASLAPRSGVGPNSPLHF
j_gene: TRBJ1-4; v_gene: TRBV5-1; d_gene: -; abundance: -; CDR3nt: TGCGCCAGCAGCTTGCTAGTTTCCGGAACTAATGAAAAACTGTTTTTT; CDR3aa: CASSLLVSGTNEKLFF
j_gene: TRBJ1-1; v_gene: TRBV2; d_gene: -; abundance: -; CDR3nt: TGTGCCAGCACCGAGGGGACGAACACTGAAGCTTTCTTT; CDR3aa: CASTEGTNTEAFF
j_gene: TRBJ2-3; v_gene: TRBV28; d_gene: -; abundance: -; CDR3nt: TGTGCCAGCAGCTTGAGACGGGAGAGGGATACGCAGTATTTT; CDR3aa: CASSLRRERDTQYF
j_gene: TRBJ2-7; v_gene: TRBV6-1; d_gene: -; abundance: -; CDR3nt: TGTGCCAGCACCCGGACAGAAGGTTCGGGCTACGAGCAGTACTTC; CDR3aa: CASTRTEGSGYEQYF
j_gene: TRBJ2-2; v_gene: TRBV29-1; d_gene: -; abundance: -; CDR3nt: TGCAGCGCAACGAACACCGGGGAGCTGTTTTTT; CDR3aa: CSATNTGELFF
j_gene: TRBJ2-3; v_gene: TRBV7-3; d_gene: -; abundance: -; CDR3nt: TGTGCCAGCAGCTTAACCGGCGGGACAGATACGCAGTATTTT; CDR3aa: CASSLTGGTDTQYF
j_gene: TRBJ2-5; v_gene: TRBV9; d_gene: -; abundance: -; CDR3nt: TGTGCCAGCAGCACCACTGCTTGGGAGACCCAGTACTTC; CDR3aa: CASSTTAWETQYF
j_gene: TRBJ2-2; v_gene: TRBV28; d_gene: -; abundance: -; CDR3nt: TGTGCCAGCAGTTCATCACAAATTAGGGGGGAGCTGTTTTTT; CDR3aa: CASSSSQIRGELFF
j_gene: TRBJ2-1; v_gene: TRBV9; d_gene: TRBD2; abundance: -; CDR3nt: TGTGCCAGCAGCGTACAAACCGGGACTACAGGACATGAGCAGTTCTTC; CDR3aa: CASSVQTGTTGHEQFF
j_gene: TRBJ2-3; v_gene: TRBV30; d_gene: -; abundance: -; CDR3nt: TGTGCCTGGAGTAGTAGGAGCGGAGCCCCCACAGATACGCAGTATTTT; CDR3aa: CAWSSRSGAPTDTQYF
j_gene: TRBJ1-3; v_gene: TRBV28; d_gene: -; abundance: -; CDR3nt: TGTGCCAGCACCCTAGGGGGGGCGACTGGAAACACCATATATTTT; CDR3aa: CASTLGGATGNTIYF
j_gene: TRBJ2-5; v_gene: TRBV10-1; d_gene: -; abundance: -; CDR3nt: TGCGCCAGCAGTGAGTCCCCCCAAGAGACCCAGTACTTC; CDR3aa: CASSESPQETQYF
j_gene: TRBJ2-7; v_gene: TRBV13; d_gene: -; abundance: -; CDR3nt: TGTGCCAGCAGCCCGGGACCTAACTACGAGCAGTACTTC; CDR3aa: CASSPGPNYEQYF
j_gene: TRBJ2-7; v_gene: TRBV4-1; d_gene: -; abundance: -; CDR3nt: TGCGCCAGCAGCCAAGTGGTCGTCCCCTACGAGCAGTACTTC; CDR3aa: CASSQVVVPYEQYF
j_gene: TRBJ2-7; v_gene: TRBV5-1; d_gene: -; abundance: -; CDR3nt: TGCGCCAGCAGCTTGGAAGTTGGGACCTACGAGCAGTACTTC; CDR3aa: CASSLEVGTYEQYF
j_gene: TRBJ2-3; v_gene: TRBV5-6; d_gene: -; abundance: -; CDR3nt: TGTGCCAGCAGCCGGAGGCCAGGTCGAAGCACAGATACGCAGTATTTT; CDR3aa: CASSRRPGRSTDTQYF
j_gene: TRBJ2-5; v_gene: TRBV4-2; d_gene: -; abundance: -; CDR3nt: TGTGCCAGCAGCCAAAATTCCGGGGCGGGGAGCGGAGTCGCCCAGTACTTC; CDR3aa: CASSQNSGAGSGVAQYF
j_gene: TRBJ2-3; v_gene: TRBV27; d_gene: -; abundance: once; CDR3nt: TGTGCCAGCAGTCCCGACACTTTTTCTAGCACAGATACGCAGTATTTT; CDR3aa: CASSPDTFSSTDTQYF
j_gene: TRBJ1-5; v_gene: TRBV5-1; d_gene: -; abundance: -; CDR3nt: TGCGCCAGCAGCCACGATCAGCCCCAGCATTTT; CDR3aa: CASSHDQPQHF
j_gene: TRBJ2-5; v_gene: TRBV7-9; d_gene: TRBD2; abundance: -; CDR3nt: TGTGCCAGCAGCTTTGTAGCGGGAGGGTCGGAGACCCAGTACTTC; CDR3aa: CASSFVAGGSETQYF
j_gene: TRBJ2-4; v_gene: TRBV4-1; d_gene: TRBD2; abundance: -; CDR3nt: TGCGCCAGCAGCCAAGGGCTAGCGGGAGGTCTAGCCAAAAACATTCAGTACTTC; CDR3aa: CASSQGLAGGLAKNIQYF
j_gene: TRBJ2-7; v_gene: TRBV4-2; d_gene: -; abundance: -; CDR3nt: TGTGCCAGCAGCCAAGCATCAGGAGTAGCGACCGCCTACGAGCAGTACTTC; CDR3aa: CASSQASGVATAYEQYF
j_gene: TRBJ2-1; v_gene: TRBV5-1; d_gene: -; abundance: -; CDR3nt: TGCGCCAGCAGCTTGGGTGAAAGCTCGGGCGGGACCCCGTATAATGAGCAGTTCTTC; CDR3aa: CASSLGESSGGTPYNEQFF
j_gene: TRBJ1-5; v_gene: TRBV28; d_gene: TRBD1; abundance: -; CDR3nt: TGTGCCAGCATTGAGCTGGGACAGTCGAAGGGTCAGCCCCAGCATTTT; CDR3aa: CASIELGQSKGQPQHF
j_gene: TRBJ2-2; v_gene: TRBV11-2; d_gene: TRBD2; abundance: once; CDR3nt: TGTGCCAGCAGCCTTAGCGGGACGGCTAACACCGGGGAGCTGTTTTTT; CDR3aa: CASSLSGTANTGELFF
j_gene: TRBJ2-5; v_gene: TRBV7-7; d_gene: -; abundance: -; CDR3nt: TGTGCCAGCAGCCGCGAGGGAGAGACCCAGTACTTC; CDR3aa: CASSREGETQYF
j_gene: TRBJ2-4; v_gene: TRBV19; d_gene: -; abundance: once; CDR3nt: TGTGCCAGTAGTATGAAGGGAACAGCCAAAAACATTCAGTACTTC; CDR3aa: CASSMKGTAKNIQYF
j_gene: TRBJ2-7; v_gene: TRBV28; d_gene: TRBD2; abundance: -; CDR3nt: TGTGCCAGCAGAAACGGGGGAGGGCTAGCGGGAGCGTCGTCGTACGAGCAGTACTTC; CDR3aa: CASRNGGGLAGASSYEQYF
j_gene: TRBJ2-7; v_gene: TRBV6-1; d_gene: TRBD1; abundance: -; CDR3nt: TGTGCCAGCAGTGGGGACAGGGGGTCCCACGAGCAGTACTTC; CDR3aa: CASSGDRGSHEQYF